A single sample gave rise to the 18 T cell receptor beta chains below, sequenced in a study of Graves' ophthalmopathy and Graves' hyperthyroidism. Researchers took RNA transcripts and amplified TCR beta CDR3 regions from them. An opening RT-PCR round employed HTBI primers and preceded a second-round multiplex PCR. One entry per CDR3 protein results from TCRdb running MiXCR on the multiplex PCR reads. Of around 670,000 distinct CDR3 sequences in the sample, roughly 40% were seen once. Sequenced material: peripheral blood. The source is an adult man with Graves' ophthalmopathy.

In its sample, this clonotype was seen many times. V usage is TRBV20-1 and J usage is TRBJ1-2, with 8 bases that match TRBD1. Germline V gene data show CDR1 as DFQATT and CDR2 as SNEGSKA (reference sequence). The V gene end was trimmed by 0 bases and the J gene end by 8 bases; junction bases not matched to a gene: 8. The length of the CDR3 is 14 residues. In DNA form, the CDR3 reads TGCAGTGCTAGAGACCCGAAAGGACAGGGAGGCTACACCTTC. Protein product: CSARDPKGQGGYTF.

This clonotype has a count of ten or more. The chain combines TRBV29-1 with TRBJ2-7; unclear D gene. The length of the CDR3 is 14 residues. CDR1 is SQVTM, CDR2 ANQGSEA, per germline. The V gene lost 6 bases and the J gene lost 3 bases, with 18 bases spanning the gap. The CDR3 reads CSVVDGRALYEQYF. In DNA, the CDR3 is TGCAGCGTAGTGGACGGACGAGCCCTCTACGAGCAGTACTTC.

This chain's CDR3 is CASSGSSFEAAGNTIYF. DNA of the CDR3: TGTGCCAGCAGCGGATCATCGTTCGAGGCCGCTGGAAACACCATATATTTT. The V call is TRBV7-9, the J call TRBJ1-3; D gene unclear. This CDR3 region has 17 residues. Germline values: CDR1 SEHNR, CDR2 FQNEAQ (reference sequence). V was cut by 5 bases and J by 2 bases, with 19 bases left in between. Using reference TRBV7-9 and TRBJ1-3 for the parts outside the CDR3, the full variable domain is DTGVSQNPRHKITKRGQNVTFRCDPISEHNRLYWYRQTLGQGPEFLTYFQNEAQLEKSRLLSDRFSAERPKGSFSTLEIQRTEQGDSAMYLCASSGSSFEAAGNTIYFGEGSWLTVV.

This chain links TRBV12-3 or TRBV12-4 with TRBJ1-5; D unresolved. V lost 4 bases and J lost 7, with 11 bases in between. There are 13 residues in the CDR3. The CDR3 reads CASSYSLRQPQHF. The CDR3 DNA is TGTGCCAGCAGTTACTCGCTCAGGCAGCCCCAGCATTTT.

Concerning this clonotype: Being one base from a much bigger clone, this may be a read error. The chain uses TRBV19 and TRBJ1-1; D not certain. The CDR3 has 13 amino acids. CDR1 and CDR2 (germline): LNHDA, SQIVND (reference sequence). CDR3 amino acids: CASSAGLNAEAFF. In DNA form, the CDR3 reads TGTGCCAGTAGCGCGGGGTTGAACGCTGAAGCTTTCTTT.

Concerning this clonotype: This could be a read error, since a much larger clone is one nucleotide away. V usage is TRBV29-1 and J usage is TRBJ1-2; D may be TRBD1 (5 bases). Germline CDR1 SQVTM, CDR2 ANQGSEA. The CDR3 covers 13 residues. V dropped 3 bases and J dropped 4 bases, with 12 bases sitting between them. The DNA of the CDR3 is TGCAGCGTTGACGGGGTAGGGACCTATGGCTACACCTTC. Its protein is CSVDGVGTYGYTF.

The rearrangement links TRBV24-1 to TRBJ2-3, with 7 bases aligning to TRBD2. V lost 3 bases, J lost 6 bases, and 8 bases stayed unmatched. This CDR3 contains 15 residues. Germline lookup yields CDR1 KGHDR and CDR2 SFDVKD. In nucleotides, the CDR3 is TGTGCCACCAGTGATGCGGCTAGCGGACGGGATACGCAGTATTTT. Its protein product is CATSDAASGRDTQYF.

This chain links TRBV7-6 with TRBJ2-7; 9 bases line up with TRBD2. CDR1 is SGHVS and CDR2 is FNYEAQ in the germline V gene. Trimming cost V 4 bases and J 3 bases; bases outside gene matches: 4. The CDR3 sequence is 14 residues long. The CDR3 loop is CASSSSGANYEQYF. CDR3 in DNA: TGTGCCAGCAGCTCTAGCGGGGCCAACTACGAGCAGTACTTC.

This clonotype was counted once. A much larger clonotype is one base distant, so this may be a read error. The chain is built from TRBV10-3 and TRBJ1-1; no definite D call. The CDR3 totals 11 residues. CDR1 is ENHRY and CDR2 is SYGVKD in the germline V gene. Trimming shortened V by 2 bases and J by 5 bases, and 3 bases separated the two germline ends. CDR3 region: CAISEGTEAFF. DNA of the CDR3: TGTGCCATCAGTGAGGGGACTGAAGCTTTCTTT.

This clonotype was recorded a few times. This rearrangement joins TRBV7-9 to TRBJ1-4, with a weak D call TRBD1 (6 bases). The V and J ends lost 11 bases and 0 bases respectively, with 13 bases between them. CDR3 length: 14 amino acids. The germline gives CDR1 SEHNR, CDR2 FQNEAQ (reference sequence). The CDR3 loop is CAARGGTTNEKLFF. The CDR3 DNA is TGTGCCGCCAGGGGAGGGACAACTAATGAAAAACTGTTTTTT.

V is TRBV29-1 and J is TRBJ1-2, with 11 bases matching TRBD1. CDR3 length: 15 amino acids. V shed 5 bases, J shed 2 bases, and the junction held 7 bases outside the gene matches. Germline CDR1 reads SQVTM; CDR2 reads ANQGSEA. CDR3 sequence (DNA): TGCAGCGTTTTAAACCGGGACAGGGGGAACTATGGCTACACCTTC. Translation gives CSVLNRDRGNYGYTF.

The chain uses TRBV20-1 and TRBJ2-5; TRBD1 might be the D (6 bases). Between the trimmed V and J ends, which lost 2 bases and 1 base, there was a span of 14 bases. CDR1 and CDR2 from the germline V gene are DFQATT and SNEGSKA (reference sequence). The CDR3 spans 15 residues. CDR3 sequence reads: CSARPDSRRQETQYF. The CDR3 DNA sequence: TGCAGTGCTAGACCGGACAGCAGACGCCAAGAGACCCAGTACTTC.

The CDR3 nucleotides are TGCGCCAGCAGCTACTCCGGGACAGAGGGCGTCGAGCAGTACTTC. This translates into CASSYSGTEGVEQYF. V and J are TRBV5-1 and TRBJ2-7, with 7 bases that match TRBD1. CDR3 length: 15 amino acids. V gave up 3 bases and J gave up 6 bases; unmatched junction bases: 12. Germline lookup yields CDR1 SGHRS and CDR2 YFSETQ.

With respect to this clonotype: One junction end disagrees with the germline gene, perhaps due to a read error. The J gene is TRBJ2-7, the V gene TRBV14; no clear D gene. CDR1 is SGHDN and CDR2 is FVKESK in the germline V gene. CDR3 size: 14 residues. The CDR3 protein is CASSREIREYERYF. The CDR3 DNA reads TGTGCCAGCAGCCGAGAAATCCGTGAGTACGAGCGGTACTTC.

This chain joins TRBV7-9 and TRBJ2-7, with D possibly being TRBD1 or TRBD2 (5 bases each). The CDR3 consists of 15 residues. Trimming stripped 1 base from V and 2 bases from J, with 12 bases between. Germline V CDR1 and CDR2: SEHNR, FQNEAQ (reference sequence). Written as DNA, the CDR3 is TGTGCCAGCAGCTTAGGAGCCGGGGCGGCCTACGAGCAGTACTTC. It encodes CASSLGAGAAYEQYF. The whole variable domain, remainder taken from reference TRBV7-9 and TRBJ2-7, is DTGVSQNPRHKITKRGQNVTFRCDPISEHNRLYWYRQTLGQGPEFLTYFQNEAQLEKSRLLSDRFSAERPKGSFSTLEIQRTEQGDSAMYLCASSLGAGAAYEQYFGPGTRLTVT.

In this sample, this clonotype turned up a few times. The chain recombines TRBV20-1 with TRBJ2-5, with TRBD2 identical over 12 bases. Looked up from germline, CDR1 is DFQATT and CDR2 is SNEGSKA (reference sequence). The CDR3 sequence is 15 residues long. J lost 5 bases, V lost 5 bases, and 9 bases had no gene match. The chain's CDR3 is CSADPGLAGLETQYF. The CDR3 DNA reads TGCAGTGCTGATCCGGGACTAGCGGGCCTGGAGACCCAGTACTTC.

In DNA, the CDR3 is TGCAGCGTTGAAGATGAGACAGGGGACTATGGCTACACCTTC. It yields the protein CSVEDETGDYGYTF. The rearrangement uses TRBV29-1 and TRBJ1-2; 8 bases fit TRBD1. CDR3 length: 14 residues. Per the germline V gene, CDR1 is SQVTM and CDR2 is ANQGSEA. After removal of 0 bases from V and 3 bases from J, the junction contained 3 bases not matched to a gene.

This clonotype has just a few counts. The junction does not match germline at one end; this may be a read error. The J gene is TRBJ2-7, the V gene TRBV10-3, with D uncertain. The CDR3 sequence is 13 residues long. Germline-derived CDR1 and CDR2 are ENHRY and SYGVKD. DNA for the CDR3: TGTGCCAGCAGTTACGTTGAATCCTACGAGCAGTACTTC. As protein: CASSYVESYEQYF.